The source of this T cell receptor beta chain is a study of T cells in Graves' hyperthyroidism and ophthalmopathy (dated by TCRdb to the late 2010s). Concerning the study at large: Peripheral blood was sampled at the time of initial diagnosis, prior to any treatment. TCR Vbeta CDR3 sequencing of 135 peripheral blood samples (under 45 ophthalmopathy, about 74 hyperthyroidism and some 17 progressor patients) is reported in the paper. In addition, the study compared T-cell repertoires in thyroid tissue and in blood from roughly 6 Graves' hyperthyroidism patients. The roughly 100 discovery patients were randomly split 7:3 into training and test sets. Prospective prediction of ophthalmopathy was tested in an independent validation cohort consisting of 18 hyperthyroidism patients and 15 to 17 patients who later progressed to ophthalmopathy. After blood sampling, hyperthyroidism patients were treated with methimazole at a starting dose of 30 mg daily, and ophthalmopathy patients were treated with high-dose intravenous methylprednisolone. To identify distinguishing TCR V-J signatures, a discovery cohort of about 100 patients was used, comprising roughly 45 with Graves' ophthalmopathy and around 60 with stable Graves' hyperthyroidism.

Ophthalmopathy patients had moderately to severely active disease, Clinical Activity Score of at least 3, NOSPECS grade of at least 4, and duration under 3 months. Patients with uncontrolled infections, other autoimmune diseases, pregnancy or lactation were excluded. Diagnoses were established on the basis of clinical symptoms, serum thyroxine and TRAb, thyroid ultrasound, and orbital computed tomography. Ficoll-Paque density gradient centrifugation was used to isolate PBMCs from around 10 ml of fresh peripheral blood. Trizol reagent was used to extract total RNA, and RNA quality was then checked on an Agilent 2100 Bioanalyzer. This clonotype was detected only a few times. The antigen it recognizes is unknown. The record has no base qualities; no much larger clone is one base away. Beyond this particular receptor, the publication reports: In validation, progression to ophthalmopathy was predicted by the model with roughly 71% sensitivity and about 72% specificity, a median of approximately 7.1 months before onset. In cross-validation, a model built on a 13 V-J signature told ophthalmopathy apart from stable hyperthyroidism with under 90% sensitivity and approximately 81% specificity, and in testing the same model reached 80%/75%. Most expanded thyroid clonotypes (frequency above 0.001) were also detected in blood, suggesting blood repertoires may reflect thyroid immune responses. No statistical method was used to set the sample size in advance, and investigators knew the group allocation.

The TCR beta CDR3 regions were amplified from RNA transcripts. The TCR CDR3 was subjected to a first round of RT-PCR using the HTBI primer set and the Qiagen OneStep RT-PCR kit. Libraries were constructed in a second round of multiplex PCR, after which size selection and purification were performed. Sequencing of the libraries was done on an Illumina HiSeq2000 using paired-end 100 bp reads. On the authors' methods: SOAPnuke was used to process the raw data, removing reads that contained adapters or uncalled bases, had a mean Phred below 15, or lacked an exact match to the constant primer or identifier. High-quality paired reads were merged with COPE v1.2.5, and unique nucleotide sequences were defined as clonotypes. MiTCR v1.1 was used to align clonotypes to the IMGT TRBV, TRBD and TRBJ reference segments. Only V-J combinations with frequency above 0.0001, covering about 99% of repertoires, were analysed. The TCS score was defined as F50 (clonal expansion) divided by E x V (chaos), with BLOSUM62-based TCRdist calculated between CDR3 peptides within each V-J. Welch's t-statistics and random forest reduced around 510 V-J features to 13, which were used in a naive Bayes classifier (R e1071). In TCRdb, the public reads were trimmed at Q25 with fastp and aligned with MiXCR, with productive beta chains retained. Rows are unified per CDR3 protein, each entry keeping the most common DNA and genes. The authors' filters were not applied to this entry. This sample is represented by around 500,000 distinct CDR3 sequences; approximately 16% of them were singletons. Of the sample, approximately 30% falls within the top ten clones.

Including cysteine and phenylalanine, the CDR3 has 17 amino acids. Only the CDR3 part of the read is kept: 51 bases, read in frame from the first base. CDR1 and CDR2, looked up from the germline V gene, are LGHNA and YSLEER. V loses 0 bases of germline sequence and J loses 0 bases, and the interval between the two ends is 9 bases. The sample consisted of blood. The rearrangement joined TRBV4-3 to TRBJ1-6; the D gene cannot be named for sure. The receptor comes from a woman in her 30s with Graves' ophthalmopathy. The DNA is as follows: TGCGCCAGCAGCCAAGATCCTCGGTACTCCTATAATTCACCCCTCCACTTT. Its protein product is CASSQDPRYSYNSPLHF.